What follows describes a single TCR beta chain. Its antigen is still unknown. Libraries were made from TCR beta cDNA, and they carried unique molecular identifiers. From the PCR reads, TCRdb called clonotypes with MiXCR, one entry per CDR3 protein. Found here are 650,000 to 850,000 distinct CDR3 sequences, more than 45% of them singletons; the top ten hold 4% to 5%. This record belongs to a study of post-analysis software for immune sequencing data. Germline CDR1 and CDR2: DFQATT and SNEGSKA (reference sequence). V lost 0 bases and J 6 bases, leaving 12 bases between the germline ends. The CDR3 has 14 residues. Study-wide findings and caveats: A few TRBV segments occurring more often in patients than controls included TRBV5-6, TRBV5-1 and TRBV20-1.

Sequencing was performed on blood. This TCR was sampled from a girl between 10 and 17 years old with multiple sclerosis. The gene calls are TRBV20-1 and TRBJ2-4, with D tentatively TRBD1 (5 bases). CDR3 protein: CSARDPLGRNIQYF. CDR3 DNA: TGCAGTGCTAGAGACCCCCTGGGGCGAAACATTCAGTACTTC.